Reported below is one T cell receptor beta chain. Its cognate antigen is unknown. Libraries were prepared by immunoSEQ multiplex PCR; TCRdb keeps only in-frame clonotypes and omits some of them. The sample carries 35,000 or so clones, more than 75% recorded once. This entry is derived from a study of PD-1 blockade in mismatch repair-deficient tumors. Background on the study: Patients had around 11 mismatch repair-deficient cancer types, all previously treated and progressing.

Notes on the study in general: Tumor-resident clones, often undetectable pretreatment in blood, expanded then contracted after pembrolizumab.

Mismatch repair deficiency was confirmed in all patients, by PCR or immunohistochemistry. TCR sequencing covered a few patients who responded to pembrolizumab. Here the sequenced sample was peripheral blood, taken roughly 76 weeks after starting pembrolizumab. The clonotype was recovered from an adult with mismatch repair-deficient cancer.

CDR3 nucleotide sequence: TGTGCCAGCCAGACAGCAGCGGGGGCCAACGTCCTGACTTTC. This gives the protein CASQTAAGANVLTF. J is TRBJ2-6 and V is TRBV25-1, with D perhaps matching TRBD1 (5 bases). The germline CDR1 and CDR2 sequences are MGHDK and SYGVNS. Trimming removed 8 bases from V and 4 bases from J, with 12 bases in between. The CDR3 totals 14 residues.